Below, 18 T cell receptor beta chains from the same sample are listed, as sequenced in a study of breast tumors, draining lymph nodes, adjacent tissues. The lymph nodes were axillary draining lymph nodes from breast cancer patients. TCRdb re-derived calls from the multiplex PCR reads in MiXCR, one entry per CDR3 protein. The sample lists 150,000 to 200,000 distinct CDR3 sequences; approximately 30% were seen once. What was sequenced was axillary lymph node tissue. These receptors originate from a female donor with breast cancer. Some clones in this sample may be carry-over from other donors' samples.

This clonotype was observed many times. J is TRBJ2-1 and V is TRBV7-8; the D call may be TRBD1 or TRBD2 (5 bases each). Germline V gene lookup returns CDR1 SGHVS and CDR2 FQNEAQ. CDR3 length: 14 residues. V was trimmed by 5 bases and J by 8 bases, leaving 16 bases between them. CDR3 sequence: CASSIWDGDDEQFF. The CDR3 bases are TGTGCCAGCAGCATATGGGACGGCGACGATGAGCAGTTCTTC.

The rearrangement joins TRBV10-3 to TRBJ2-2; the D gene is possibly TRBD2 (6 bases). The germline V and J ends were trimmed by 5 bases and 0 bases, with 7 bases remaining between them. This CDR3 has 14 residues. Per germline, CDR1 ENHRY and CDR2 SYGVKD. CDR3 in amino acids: CAISLAPNTGELFF. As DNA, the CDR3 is TGTGCCATCAGTCTAGCGCCGAACACCGGGGAGCTGTTTTTT.

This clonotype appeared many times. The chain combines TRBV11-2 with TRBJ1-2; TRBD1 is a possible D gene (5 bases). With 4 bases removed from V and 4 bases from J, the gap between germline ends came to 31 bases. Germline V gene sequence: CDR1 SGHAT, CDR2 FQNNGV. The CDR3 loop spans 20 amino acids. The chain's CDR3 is CASSSQVWGPGRSDVYGYTF. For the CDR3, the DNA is TGTGCCAGCAGCTCCCAGGTATGGGGCCCGGGCCGTTCTGACGTCTATGGCTACACCTTC.

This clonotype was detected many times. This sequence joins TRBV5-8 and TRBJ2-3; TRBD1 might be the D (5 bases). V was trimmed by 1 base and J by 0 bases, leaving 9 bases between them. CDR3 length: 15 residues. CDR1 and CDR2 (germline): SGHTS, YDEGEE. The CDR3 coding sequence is TGTGCCAGCAGCTTGTATGACAGTAGCACAGATACGCAGTATTTT. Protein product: CASSLYDSSTDTQYF. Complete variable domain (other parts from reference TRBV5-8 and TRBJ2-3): EAGVTQSPTHLIKTRGQQATLRCSPISGHTSVYWYQQALGLGLQFLLWYDEGEERNRGNFPPRFSGRQFPNYSSELNVNALELEDSALYLCASSLYDSSTDTQYFGPGTRLTVL.

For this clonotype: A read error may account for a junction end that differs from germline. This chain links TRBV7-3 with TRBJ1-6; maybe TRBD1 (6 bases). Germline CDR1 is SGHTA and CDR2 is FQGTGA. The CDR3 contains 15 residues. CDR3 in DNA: TGTGCCAGCAGCCAGACTACAGGGAGGAATTCACCCCCCCACTTT. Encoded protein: CASSQTTGRNSPPHF.

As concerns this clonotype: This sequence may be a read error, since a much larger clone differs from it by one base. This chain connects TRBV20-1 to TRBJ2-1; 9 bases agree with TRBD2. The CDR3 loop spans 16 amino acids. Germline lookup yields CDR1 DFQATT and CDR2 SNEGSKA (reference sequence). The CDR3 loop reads CSARDPGAGGYNEQLF. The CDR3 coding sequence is TGCAGTGCTAGAGATCCAGGGGCGGGGGGGTACAATGAGCAGCTCTTC.

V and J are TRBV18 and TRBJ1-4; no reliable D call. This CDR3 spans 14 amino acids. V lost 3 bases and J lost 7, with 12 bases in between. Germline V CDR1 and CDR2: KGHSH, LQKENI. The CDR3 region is CASSPLGGSEKLFF. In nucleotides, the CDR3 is TGTGCCAGCTCACCCCTTGGCGGGAGTGAAAAACTGTTTTTT.

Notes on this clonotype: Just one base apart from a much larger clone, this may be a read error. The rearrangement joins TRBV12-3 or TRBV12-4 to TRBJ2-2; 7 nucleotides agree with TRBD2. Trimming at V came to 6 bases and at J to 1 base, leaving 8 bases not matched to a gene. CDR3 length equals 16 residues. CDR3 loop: CASSTMGGWNTGELFF. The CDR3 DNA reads TGTGCCAGCAGCACCATGGGGGGGTGGAACACCGGGGAGCTGTTTTTT.

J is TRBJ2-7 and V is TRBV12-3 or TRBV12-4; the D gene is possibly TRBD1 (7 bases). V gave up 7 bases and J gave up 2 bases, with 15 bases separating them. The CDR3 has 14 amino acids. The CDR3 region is CASTGGREAYEQYF. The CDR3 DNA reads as TGTGCCAGCACAGGGGGGCGAGAAGCCTACGAGCAGTACTTC.

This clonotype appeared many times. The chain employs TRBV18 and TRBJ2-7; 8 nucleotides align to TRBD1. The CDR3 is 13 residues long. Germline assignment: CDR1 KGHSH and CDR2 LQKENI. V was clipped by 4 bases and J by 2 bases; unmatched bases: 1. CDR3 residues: CASSRTGTYEQYF. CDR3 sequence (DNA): TGTGCCAGCTCACGGACAGGGACCTACGAGCAGTACTTC.

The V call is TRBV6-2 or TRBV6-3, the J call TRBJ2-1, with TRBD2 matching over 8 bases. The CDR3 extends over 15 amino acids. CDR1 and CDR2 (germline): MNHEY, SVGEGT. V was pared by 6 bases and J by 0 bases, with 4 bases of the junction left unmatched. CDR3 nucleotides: TGTGCCAGCAGGGGGAGCGGGGGCTCCTACAATGAGCAGTTCTTC. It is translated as CASRGSGGSYNEQFF.

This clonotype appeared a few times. The CDR3 region is CASSSRDRTTEAFF. The DNA of the CDR3 is TGTGCCAGCAGTAGTAGGGATAGGACCACTGAAGCTTTCTTT. The rearrangement uses TRBV7-9 and TRBJ1-1; D remains unclear. Germline CDR1 reads SEHNR; CDR2 reads FQNEAQ (reference sequence). The CDR3 has 14 residues. The V end lost 6 bases, the J end lost 4 bases, and 15 bases lay between the germline ends.

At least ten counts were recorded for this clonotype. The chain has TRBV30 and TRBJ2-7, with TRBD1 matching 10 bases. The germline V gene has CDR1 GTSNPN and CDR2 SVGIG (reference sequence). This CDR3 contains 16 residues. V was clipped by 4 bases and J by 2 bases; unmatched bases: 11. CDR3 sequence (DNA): TGTGCCTGGACCAAAACCGGGACAGGGGTCCCCTACGAGCAGTACTTC. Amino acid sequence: CAWTKTGTGVPYEQYF. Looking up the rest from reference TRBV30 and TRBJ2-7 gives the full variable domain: SQTIHQWPATLVQPVGSPLSLECTVEGTSNPNLYWYRQAAGRGLQLLFYSVGIGQISSEVPQNLSASRPQDRQFILSSKKLLLSDSGFYLCAWTKTGTGVPYEQYFGPGTRLTVT.

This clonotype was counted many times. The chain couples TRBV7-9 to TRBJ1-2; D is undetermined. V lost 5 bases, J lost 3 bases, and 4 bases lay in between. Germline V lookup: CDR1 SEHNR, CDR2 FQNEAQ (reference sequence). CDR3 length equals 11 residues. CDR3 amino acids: CASSPDYGYTF. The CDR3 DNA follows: TGTGCCAGCAGCCCGGACTATGGCTACACCTTC.

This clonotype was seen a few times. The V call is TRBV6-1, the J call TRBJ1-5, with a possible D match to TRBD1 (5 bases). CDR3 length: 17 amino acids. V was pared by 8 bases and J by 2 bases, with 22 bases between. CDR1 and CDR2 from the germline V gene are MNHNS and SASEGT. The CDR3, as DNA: TGTGCCAGCGTAGTAGGGGCTGCGTCGGGGGGCAATCAGCCCCAGCATTTT. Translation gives CASVVGAASGGNQPQHF.

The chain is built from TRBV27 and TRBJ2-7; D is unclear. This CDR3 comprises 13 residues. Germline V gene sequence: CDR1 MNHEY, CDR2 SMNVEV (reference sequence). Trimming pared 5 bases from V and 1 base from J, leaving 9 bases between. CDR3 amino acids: CASSKDRSYEQYF. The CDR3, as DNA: TGTGCCAGCAGTAAGGACCGATCCTACGAGCAGTACTTC.

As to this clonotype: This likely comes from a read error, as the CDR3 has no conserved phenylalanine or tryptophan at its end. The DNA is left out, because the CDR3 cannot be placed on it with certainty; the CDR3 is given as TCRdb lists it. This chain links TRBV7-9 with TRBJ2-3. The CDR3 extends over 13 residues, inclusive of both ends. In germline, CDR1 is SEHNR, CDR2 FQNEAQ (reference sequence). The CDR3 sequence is CASSSGGTDTQCS.

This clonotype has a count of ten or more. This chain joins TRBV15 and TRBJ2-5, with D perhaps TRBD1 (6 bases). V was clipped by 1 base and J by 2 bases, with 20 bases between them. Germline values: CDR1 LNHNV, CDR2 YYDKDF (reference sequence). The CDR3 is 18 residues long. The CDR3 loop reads CATSRVLGLGGGQETQYF. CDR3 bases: TGTGCCACCAGCAGAGTCTTGGGTTTAGGGGGTGGGCAAGAGACCCAGTACTTC.